Listed below are T cell receptor beta chains from one sample, sequenced in a study of PD-1 blockade in classical Hodgkin lymphoma. Profiling relied on immunoSEQ multiplex PCR, and the TCRdb table lists in-frame clones only, not all of them. The sample holds 50,000 or so clones; roughly 90% are singletons and the top ten take roughly 10%. The sample in question was peripheral blood mononuclear cells (PBMCs), obtained before the second cycle of nivolumab. Receptors originate from a human donor with classical Hodgkin lymphoma. CDR3s include the opening cysteine and the closing phenylalanine or tryptophan. The D gene is left open where the match is weak. A clone size is listed for some rows: how often the clone was seen (once, few, many), or a class if it is expanded.

size: NA
length: 15
V: TRBV6-1
J: TRBJ2-3
D: NA
CDR3: CASSDYGGPADTQYF
DNA: TGTGCCAGCAGTGATTACGGCGGCCCCGCGGATACGCAGTATTTT

size: NA
length: 14
V: TRBV11-2
J: TRBJ2-7
D: NA
CDR3: CASSLGPGLVGQYF
DNA: TGTGCCAGCAGCTTAGGCCCCGGACTGGTCGGGCAGTACTTC

size: medium-sized
length: 10
V: TRBV30
J: TRBJ1-1
D: NA
CDR3: CAWIETEAFF
DNA: TGTGCCTGGATTGAGACTGAAGCTTTCTTT

size: NA
length: 18
V: TRBV4-1
J: TRBJ2-2
D: NA
CDR3: CASSQGSFIFGDTGELFF
DNA: TGCGCCAGCAGCCAAGGATCTTTTATCTTTGGGGACACCGGGGAGCTGTTTTTT

size: NA
length: 11
V: TRBV2
J: TRBJ2-7
D: NA
CDR3: CASSVSYEQYF
DNA: TGTGCCAGCAGTGTTTCCTACGAGCAGTACTTC

size: NA
length: 14
V: TRBV18
J: TRBJ2-7
D: TRBD1
CDR3: CASSRQGAEYEQYF
DNA: TGTGCCAGCTCACGACAGGGGGCCGAATACGAGCAGTACTTC

size: NA
length: 16
V: TRBV1
J: TRBJ2-7
D: NA
CDR3: CTSSQDRDGLSYEQYF
DNA: TGCACCAGCAGCCAAGATCGGGACGGACTATCCTACGAGCAGTACTTC

size: NA
length: 15
V: TRBV11-1
J: TRBJ2-7
D: TRBD2
CDR3: CASSFVASGTYEQYF
DNA: TGTGCCAGCAGCTTTGTGGCTAGCGGGACCTACGAGCAGTACTTC

size: NA
length: 14
V: TRBV19
J: TRBJ2-6
D: NA
CDR3: CASSWGSGANVLTF
DNA: TGTGCCAGTAGTTGGGGCTCTGGGGCCAACGTCCTGACTTTC

size: NA
length: 15
V: TRBV6-5
J: TRBJ2-7
D: TRBD2
CDR3: CASKPGLGNAYEQYF
DNA: TGTGCCAGCAAACCGGGACTAGGGAACGCGTACGAGCAGTACTTC

size: NA
length: 13
V: TRBV27
J: TRBJ2-3
D: NA
CDR3: CASSVRGFDTQYF
DNA: TGTGCCAGCAGTGTGCGGGGTTTTGATACGCAGTATTTT

size: once
length: 13
V: TRBV10-1
J: TRBJ2-3
D: NA
CDR3: CASSYRVGDTQYF
DNA: TGCGCCAGCAGTTACAGGGTTGGAGATACGCAGTATTTT

size: once
length: 14
V: TRBV18
J: TRBJ1-3
D: TRBD1
CDR3: CASSPRQGENTIYF
DNA: TGTGCCAGCTCACCACGACAGGGTGAAAACACCATATATTTT

size: NA
length: 15
V: TRBV18
J: TRBJ1-1
D: TRBD1
CDR3: CASSSTGTVITEAFF
DNA: TGTGCCAGCTCATCAACCGGGACAGTGATCACTGAAGCTTTCTTT

size: NA
length: 15
V: TRBV19
J: TRBJ2-2
D: NA
CDR3: CASRRDRTNTGELFF
DNA: TGTGCCAGTAGGAGGGATAGAACGAACACCGGGGAGCTGTTTTTT

size: NA
length: 14
V: TRBV2
J: TRBJ1-5
D: TRBD1
CDR3: CASSADRGNQPQHF
DNA: TGTGCCAGCAGTGCGGACAGGGGAAATCAGCCCCAGCATTTT

size: NA
length: 14
V: TRBV30
J: TRBJ1-6
D: NA
CDR3: CAWDTGGYNSPLHF
DNA: TGTGCCTGGGATACCGGGGGCTATAATTCACCCCTCCACTTT